The clone carrying this T cell receptor (beta chain) was found many times. The V gene lost 1 base and the J gene lost 0 bases, with 15 bases spanning the gap. This CDR3 is 17 amino acids long. In germline, CDR1 is SEHNR, CDR2 FQNEAQ (reference sequence). Amplification of TCRs used a constant-region primer and V-primer adapter for approximately 19 PCR cycles. TCRdb recomputed calls from the reads with MiXCR, one row per CDR3 protein. Of approximately 47,000 distinct CDR3 sequences listed, 12% are singletons. This entry belongs to a study of low-dose radiotherapy and immunotherapy resistance in tumors. Turning to the study itself: Individuals in Cohort 2 had 1 Gy per fraction every two weeks, adding up to 13 Gy over 26 weeks. Intravenous cyclophosphamide 200 mg/m2 was given every two weeks, one day before radiation and immunotherapy.

The time point here: before trial treatment. This receptor was obtained from a female donor with ovarian cancer. This rearrangement joins TRBV7-9 to TRBJ2-5; perhaps TRBD2 as D (6 bases). Material: PBMCs, obtained before treatment. CDR3 bases: TGTGCCAGCAGCTTAGTCCGCGGCGGGGTGTACCAAGAGACCCAGTACTTC. This sequence encodes CASSLVRGGVYQETQYF.